These T cell receptor beta chains were read from a single sample in a study of shared clonotypes between healthy human individuals. Sequencing used immunoSEQ multiplex PCR; TCRdb keeps in-frame clones, though not all of them. In the table there are about 1.9 million clones, over 85% of which are singletons. Specimen: naive CD8+ T cells from PBMCs. The receptor set was obtained from a man aged 18 to 30 in good health. Some clones in this sample may be carry-over from other donors' samples. Each CDR3 is given with its conserved first and last residue. A D gene is named only where the DNA matches it firmly. Clone size appears in some rows only: once, few, many, or a class for an expanded clone.

j_call | d_call | v_call | clone_size | cdr3_aa | cdr3_nt
TRBJ2-7 | - | TRBV7-6 | - | CASSLGSSALNEQYF | TGTGCCAGCAGCTTAGGATCTAGCGCACTAAACGAGCAGTACTTC
TRBJ1-2 | - | TRBV27 | - | CASSLDGASGYTF | TGTGCCAGCAGTTTAGACGGAGCAAGTGGCTACACCTTC
TRBJ2-1 | - | TRBV6-5 | - | CASPQDRPGGNEQFF | TGTGCCAGCCCCCAGGACAGGCCCGGGGGCAATGAGCAGTTCTTC
TRBJ1-1 | - | TRBV7-9 | - | CASSLVLASEAFF | TGTGCCAGCAGCTTAGTTCTGGCGAGTGAAGCTTTCTTT
TRBJ2-7 | TRBD2 | TRBV28 | - | CASRTIAGAIYEQYF | TGTGCCAGCAGGACTATAGCGGGAGCTATCTACGAGCAGTACTTC
TRBJ1-1 | - | TRBV19 | - | CASSIFGTPTEAFF | TGTGCCAGTAGTATCTTCGGGACACCGACTGAAGCTTTCTTT
TRBJ1-1 | - | TRBV15 | - | CATSNRDGTEAFF | TGTGCCACCAGCAACAGGGATGGCACTGAAGCTTTCTTT
TRBJ1-5 | - | TRBV7-9 | few | CASSLVGNQPQHF | TGTGCCAGCAGCTTAGTGGGCAATCAGCCCCAGCATTTT
TRBJ2-1 | - | TRBV28 | - | CASTSPSYNEQFF | TGTGCCTCTACTAGTCCCTCCTACAATGAGCAGTTCTTC
TRBJ1-1 | TRBD1 | TRBV29-1 | - | CSVDNTRQGVRGNTEAFF | TGCAGCGTTGACAACACCCGACAGGGAGTGAGGGGGAACACTGAAGCTTTCTTT
TRBJ2-3 | - | TRBV2 | - | CASPVDEWGTDTQYF | TGTGCCAGCCCCGTGGACGAATGGGGCACAGATACGCAGTATTTT